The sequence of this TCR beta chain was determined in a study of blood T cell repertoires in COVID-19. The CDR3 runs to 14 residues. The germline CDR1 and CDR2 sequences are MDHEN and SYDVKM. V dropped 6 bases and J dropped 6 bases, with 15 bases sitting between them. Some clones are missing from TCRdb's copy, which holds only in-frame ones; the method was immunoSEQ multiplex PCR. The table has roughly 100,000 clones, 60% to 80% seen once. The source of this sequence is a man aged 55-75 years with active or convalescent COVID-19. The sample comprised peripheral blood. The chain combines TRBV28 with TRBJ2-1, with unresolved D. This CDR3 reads CASSPLLDGNEQFF. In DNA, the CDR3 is TGTGCCAGCAGCCCTCTATTAGATGGCAATGAGCAGTTCTTC.